The 25 T cell receptor beta chains below come from one sample, sequenced in a study of CD8+CD57+ T cells in acquired aplastic anemia. TCR beta VDJ and CDR3 profiling used genomic DNA as template. TCRdb processed the reads anew with MiXCR; each CDR3 protein has one entry. This table holds approximately 98,000 distinct CDR3 sequences, 51% found once. Sequences were obtained from sorted CD4+, CD8+, or CD8+CD57+ T cells (not recorded which) from PBMCs. The receptors originated from a human donor in good health, serving as a control.

The J gene is TRBJ2-2, the V gene TRBV19; D might be TRBD1 (6 bases). CDR3 length: 16 amino acids. Germline assignment: CDR1 LNHDA and CDR2 SQIVND (reference sequence). The ends were cut back, 6 bases at V and 0 bases at J, with 14 bases in the middle. In DNA form, the CDR3 reads TGTGCCAGTAGAAGGGGGTCAGGGGCGAACACCGGGGAGCTGTTTTTT. The encoded protein is CASRRGSGANTGELFF. The variable domain in full, with the rest retrieved from reference TRBV19 and TRBJ2-2, is DGGITQSPKYLFRKEGQNVTLSCEQNLNHDAMYWYRQDPGQGLRLIYYSQIVNDFQKGDIAEGYSVSREKKESFPLTVTSAQKNPTAFYLCASRRGSGANTGELFFGEGSRLTVL.

This clonotype was observed a handful of times. The V gene is TRBV15, the J gene TRBJ1-2; a weak D match, TRBD1 (5 bases). CDR1 is LNHNV, CDR2 YYDKDF, per germline (reference sequence). The CDR3 has 13 amino acids. V lost 1 base to trimming and J lost 6 bases, with 9 bases between them. The DNA of the CDR3 is TGTGCCACCAGCAGAGGTCCGGGACATGGCTACACCTTC. Amino acids: CATSRGPGHGYTF.

This clonotype was seen a few times. V gene TRBV20-1 combines with J gene TRBJ2-3; TRBD2 aligns across 7 bases. The CDR3 is made up of 16 amino acids. The V gene end was trimmed by 5 bases and the J gene end by 0 bases; junction bases not matched to a gene: 11. Germline V gene lookup returns CDR1 DFQATT and CDR2 SNEGSKA (reference sequence). The CDR3 coding sequence is TGCAGTGCTGGGGGGGATACCGGGACTAGCACAGATACGCAGTATTTT. Its protein product is CSAGGDTGTSTDTQYF.

This chain uses TRBV27 with TRBJ1-3; TRBD1 might be the D (5 bases). V lost 3 bases, J lost 1 base, and 16 bases lay in between. CDR3 length equals 17 residues. Germline V lookup: CDR1 MNHEY, CDR2 SMNVEV (reference sequence). This CDR3 reads CASSLKGRRASGNTIYF. The CDR3 DNA follows: TGTGCCAGCAGTTTGAAGGGACGGAGAGCATCTGGAAACACCATATATTTT.

As regards this clonotype: Being one base from a much bigger clone, this may be a read error. The rearrangement links TRBV10-3 to TRBJ1-2; D possibly corresponds to TRBD1 (5 bases). Per germline, CDR1 ENHRY and CDR2 SYGVKD. The CDR3 covers 15 residues. CDR3 sequence: CVISGYRLPSYGYTF. Here the CDR3 DNA reads TGTGTCATCAGTGGGTACAGGTTGCCGTCCTATGGCTACACCTTC.

The gene calls are TRBV29-1 and TRBJ2-1; 7 bases fit TRBD1. The germline V gene encodes CDR1 SQVTM and CDR2 ANQGSEA. This CDR3 region has 13 residues. CDR3 in amino acids: CSQSRTGYNEQFF. CDR3 bases: TGCAGTCAGTCTAGGACAGGTTACAATGAGCAGTTCTTC.

This clonotype has at least ten counts. The chain joins TRBV5-5 to TRBJ2-7; tentatively, D is TRBD1 or TRBD2 (6 bases each). CDR1 SGHKS and CDR2 YYEKEE come from the germline V gene (reference sequence). This CDR3 contains 14 residues. Trimming stripped 5 bases from V and 4 bases from J, with 16 bases between. The CDR3 nucleotides read TGTGCCAGCAGATCCGAGGGGGGAGCTTACGAGCAGTACTTC. Its translation is CASRSEGGAYEQYF. Variable domain in full (rest from reference TRBV5-5 and TRBJ2-7): DAGVTQSPTHLIKTRGQQVTLRCSPISGHKSVSWYQQVLGQGPQFIFQYYEKEERGRGNFPDRFSARQFPNYSSELNVNALLLGDSALYLCASRSEGGAYEQYFGPGTRLTVT.

This clonotype was detected ten times or more. The chain uses TRBV19 and TRBJ1-1; no definite D call. The V end was cut by 5 bases, the J end by 5 bases, with 6 bases between. The germline V gene has CDR1 LNHDA and CDR2 SQIVND (reference sequence). The CDR3 totals 11 residues. CDR3 amino acids: CASSPGTEAFF. CDR3 coding DNA: TGTGCCAGTAGTCCCGGGACTGAAGCTTTCTTT. Looking up the rest from reference TRBV19 and TRBJ1-1 gives the full variable domain: DGGITQSPKYLFRKEGQNVTLSCEQNLNHDAMYWYRQDPGQGLRLIYYSQIVNDFQKGDIAEGYSVSREKKESFPLTVTSAQKNPTAFYLCASSPGTEAFFGQGTRLTVV.

This clonotype was counted ten times or more. V is TRBV6-5 and J is TRBJ1-2; possible D gene TRBD1, 5 bases. Germline CDR1 is MNHEY and CDR2 is SVGAGI. V was clipped by 0 bases and J by 7 bases, with 18 bases between them. This CDR3 is 16 amino acids long. The CDR3 reads CASSYSWGTTDSGYTF. The CDR3 DNA reads as TGTGCCAGCAGTTACTCGTGGGGGACCACGGACTCTGGCTACACCTTC.

This clonotype was detected once. The V gene is TRBV14, the J gene TRBJ2-5; tentatively, D is TRBD2 (5 bases). CDR1 is SGHDN and CDR2 is FVKESK in the germline V gene. V lost 0 bases and J 8 bases, leaving 10 bases between the germline ends. The CDR3 has 13 residues. The DNA for the CDR3 is TGTGCCAGCAGCCAAGAGACGGGGAGAACCCAGTACTTC. It encodes CASSQETGRTQYF.

The rearrangement uses TRBV10-2 and TRBJ2-3, with D hard to call. This CDR3 has 14 amino acids. The ends were cut back, 3 bases at V and 3 bases at J, with 10 bases in the middle. Germline V lookup: CDR1 WSHSY, CDR2 SAAADI. CDR3 sequence: CASSDFFGTDTQYF. The CDR3 bases are TGCGCCAGCAGTGACTTCTTCGGGACAGATACGCAGTATTTT.

This clonotype was picked up many times. This rearrangement joins TRBV7-9 to TRBJ1-1, with D possibly being TRBD1 (5 bases). The ends were cut back, 1 base at V and 6 bases at J, with 6 bases in the middle. The CDR3 runs 12 residues. Germline-derived CDR1 and CDR2 are SEHNR and FQNEAQ (reference sequence). In DNA, the CDR3 is TGTGCCAGCAGCTTAGGGGGGGCTGAAGCTTTCTTT. This sequence encodes CASSLGGAEAFF.

The chain combines TRBV19 with TRBJ2-1; 11 bases map to TRBD1. The junction had 3 bases not matched to a gene; V was cut back by 5 bases and J by 6 bases. CDR3 length equals 14 residues. Germline V CDR1 and CDR2: LNHDA, SQIVND (reference sequence). CDR3 protein: CASSGTGGSNEQFF. Written as DNA, the CDR3 is TGTGCCAGTAGTGGGACAGGGGGGAGCAATGAGCAGTTCTTC.

This clonotype is categorized as medium-sized (0.01 to 0.1%). The V call is TRBV29-1, the J call TRBJ1-2, with 9 bases aligning to TRBD1. Germline V gene sequence: CDR1 SQVTM, CDR2 ANQGSEA. The ends lost 6 bases at V and 4 bases at J; junction bases unmatched: 6. The CDR3 extends over 13 amino acids. The CDR3 bases are TGCAGCGTGGGGACAGGGAGGGGCTATGGCTACACCTTC. Protein product: CSVGTGRGYGYTF.

This clonotype was picked up many times. The rearrangement links TRBV4-1 to TRBJ2-2; 8 nucleotides match TRBD2. Germline CDR1 and CDR2: MGHRA and YSYEKL. The junction had 7 bases not matched to a gene; V was cut back by 3 bases and J by 7 bases. The CDR3 contains 15 residues. The CDR3 DNA sequence: TGCGCCAGCAGCCACGTCGGCGGGGGGAACGGGGAGCTGTTTTTT. It yields the protein CASSHVGGGNGELFF.

This chain uses TRBV27 with TRBJ2-7; D is uncertain. Trimming removed 6 bases from V and 2 bases from J, with 14 bases in between. Germline V gene sequence: CDR1 MNHEY, CDR2 SMNVEV (reference sequence). The CDR3 length is 14 residues. CDR3 sequence (DNA): TGTGCCAGCAGCTTGTCGGAGAAACCCTACGAGCAGTACTTC. Protein sequence: CASSLSEKPYEQYF.

In its sample, this clonotype was seen a few times. V gene TRBV24-1 combines with J gene TRBJ2-3; 8 bases fit TRBD2. Germline CDR1 reads KGHDR; CDR2 reads SFDVKD. The length of the CDR3 is 18 residues. After removal of 0 bases from V and 0 bases from J, the junction contained 7 bases not matched to a gene. CDR3 sequence (DNA): TGTGCCACCAGTGATTTGGTCGGAAAGCGGGGGAGCACAGATACGCAGTATTTT. Translated, it gives CATSDLVGKRGSTDTQYF.

This clonotype is medium-sized. DNA for the CDR3: TGTGCCACCAGCCTAGACAGGGCCCACGAGCAGTACTTC. Translation: CATSLDRAHEQYF. This chain joins TRBV15 and TRBJ2-7; 7 bases agree with TRBD1. Germline CDR1 reads LNHNV; CDR2 reads YYDKDF (reference sequence). CDR3 length equals 13 residues. V lost 5 bases to trimming and J lost 5 bases; unmatched junction nucleotides: 6.

This sequence joins TRBV10-1 and TRBJ1-2; D is ambiguous. This CDR3 region has 12 residues. Germline CDR1 reads WNHNN; CDR2 reads SYGVQD (reference sequence). Between the trimmed V and J ends, which lost 8 bases and 7 bases, there was a span of 14 bases. CDR3 sequence reads: CASPTSPAGYTF. In DNA form, the CDR3 reads TGCGCCAGCCCGACCTCCCCTGCTGGCTACACCTTC.

The chain employs TRBV2 and TRBJ2-1; TRBD1 matches at 9 bases. The CDR3 runs 16 residues. CDR1 is SNHLY and CDR2 is FYNNEI in the germline V gene. V lost 6 bases to trimming and J lost 0 bases; unmatched junction nucleotides: 6. CDR3 residues: CASRDTGGFSYNEQFF. The DNA for the CDR3 is TGTGCCAGCAGAGATACAGGGGGCTTCTCCTACAATGAGCAGTTCTTC.

Comments on this clonotype: One base away lies a much larger clone, so this may be a sequencing read error. This chain joins TRBV9 and TRBJ2-2; a weak D match, TRBD1 (5 bases). Looked up from germline, CDR1 is SGDLS and CDR2 is YYNGEE. V lost 4 bases, J lost 6 bases, and 10 bases lay in between. This CDR3 region has 13 residues. CDR3 amino acids: CASSLGDSGELFF. The CDR3 DNA reads TGTGCCAGCAGCTTAGGGGATTCCGGGGAGCTGTTTTTT.

Only a few counts were recorded for this clonotype. Since no conserved phenylalanine or tryptophan closes the CDR3, a read error is the likely cause. The gene calls are TRBV29-1 and TRBJ1-1; D perhaps matches TRBD1 (5 bases). The CDR3 has 11 residues. V lost 6 bases and J lost 8, with 13 bases in between. Germline V gene lookup returns CDR1 SQVTM and CDR2 ANQGSEA. Written as DNA, the CDR3 is TGCAGCGTGGAGCAGGGTACCGAAGCTTTCCTT. Protein product: CSVEQGTEAFL.

The V gene is TRBV5-1, the J gene TRBJ1-1; no reliable D call. V shed 4 bases and J shed 2 bases, with 12 bases lying between them. Germline lookup yields CDR1 SGHRS and CDR2 YFSETQ. The CDR3 contains 14 residues. The CDR3 sequence is CASSLQRGNTEAFF. CDR3 in DNA: TGCGCCAGCAGCCTACAGAGAGGAAACACTGAAGCTTTCTTT.

This clonotype was picked up many times. The rearrangement links TRBV30 to TRBJ2-3; D is ambiguous. The CDR3 runs to 13 residues. Trimming cost V 2 bases and J 2 bases, with 8 bases left between them. CDR1 is GTSNPN, CDR2 SVGIG, per germline (reference sequence). CDR3 amino acids: CAWSRLDTDTQYF. DNA for the CDR3: TGTGCCTGGAGTCGTCTAGACACAGATACGCAGTATTTT. Looking up the rest from reference TRBV30 and TRBJ2-3 gives the full variable domain: SQTIHQWPATLVQPVGSPLSLECTVEGTSNPNLYWYRQAAGRGLQLLFYSVGIGQISSEVPQNLSASRPQDRQFILSSKKLLLSDSGFYLCAWSRLDTDTQYFGPGTRLTVL.

This clonotype was seen many times. The chain couples TRBV4-2 to TRBJ2-1; the D is unclear. The CDR3 has 14 amino acids. Trimming removed 4 bases at V and 5 bases at J, with 12 bases between. Germline V gives CDR1 LGHNA, CDR2 YNFKEQ. The CDR3 is CASSLSTTHNEQFF. The CDR3 nucleotides are TGTGCCAGCAGCCTATCCACGACCCACAATGAGCAGTTCTTC.